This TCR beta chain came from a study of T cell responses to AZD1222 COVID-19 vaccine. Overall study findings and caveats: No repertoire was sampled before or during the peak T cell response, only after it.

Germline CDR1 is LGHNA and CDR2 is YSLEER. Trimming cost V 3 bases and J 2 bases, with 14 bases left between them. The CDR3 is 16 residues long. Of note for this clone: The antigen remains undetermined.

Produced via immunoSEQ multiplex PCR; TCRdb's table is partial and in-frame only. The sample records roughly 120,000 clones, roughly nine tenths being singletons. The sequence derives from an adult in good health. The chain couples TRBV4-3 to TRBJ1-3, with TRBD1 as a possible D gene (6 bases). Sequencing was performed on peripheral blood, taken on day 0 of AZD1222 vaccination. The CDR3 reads CASSHNQGTTGNTIYF. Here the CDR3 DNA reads TGCGCCAGCAGCCATAACCAGGGGACCACTGGAAACACCATATATTTT.